This TCR beta chain is drawn from a study of cytomegalovirus exposure and HLA in healthy donors. Study-wide results and caveats: In a later analysis, at a false discovery rate of 0.05, over 15,000 TCR beta sequences matched HLA alleles. The Asian-associated ancestry cluster reportedly had fewer N-insertions than the approximately 700-donor mean in a later analysis. DRB1 showed the most TCR associations and HLA-C the fewest in a later analysis, as rates varied by HLA locus.

Unmatched junction bases numbered 14, after V lost 2 bases and J lost 13 bases. CDR1 and CDR2 (germline): SGHNT, YYREEE (reference sequence). This CDR3 region has 15 residues. This clone was observed a handful of times. Antigen: not known. The PCR made use of 60 Vbeta and 13 Jbeta primers. Original methodology: As a later analysis found, there were 70 million to 100 million unique TCR beta chains, of which 8.5 million to 14 million were shared. The assay was immunoSEQ multiplex PCR, and TCRdb's table has in-frame clones only and misses some. V and J calls and clone size are as listed in that table; D and trimming were resolved from the DNA. The table records 130,000 or so clones, approximately 82% of them present only once.

The TCR sequence derives from a man aged 35-49 years in good health and CMV-seronegative. The chain combines TRBV5-4 with TRBJ2-3, with TRBD2 matching 9 bases. Sequencing used PBMCs. In DNA, the CDR3 is TGTGCCAGCAGCTTTGACGCCGGGACTAGCAAGAAGAAGTATTTT. Translation: CASSFDAGTSKKKYF.